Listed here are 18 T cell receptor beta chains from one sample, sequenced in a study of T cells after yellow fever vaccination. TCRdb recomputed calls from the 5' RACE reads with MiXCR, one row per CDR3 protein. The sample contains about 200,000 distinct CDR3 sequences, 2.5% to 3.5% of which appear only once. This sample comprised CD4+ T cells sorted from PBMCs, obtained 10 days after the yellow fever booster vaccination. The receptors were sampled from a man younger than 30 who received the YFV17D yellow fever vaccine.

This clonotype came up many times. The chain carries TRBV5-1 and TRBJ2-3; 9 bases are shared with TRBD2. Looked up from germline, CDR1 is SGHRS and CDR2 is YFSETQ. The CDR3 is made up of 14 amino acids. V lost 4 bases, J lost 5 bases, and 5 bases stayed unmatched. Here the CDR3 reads CASSDRTSEDTQYF. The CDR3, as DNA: TGCGCCAGCAGCGACCGGACTAGCGAAGATACGCAGTATTTT.

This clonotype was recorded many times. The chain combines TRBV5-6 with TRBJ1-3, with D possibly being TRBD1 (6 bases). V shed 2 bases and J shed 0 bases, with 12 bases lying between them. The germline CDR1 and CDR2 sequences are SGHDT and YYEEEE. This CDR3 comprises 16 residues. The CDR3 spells CASSLQGWDSGNTIYF. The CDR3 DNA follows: TGTGCCAGCAGCTTACAGGGATGGGACTCTGGAAACACCATATATTTT. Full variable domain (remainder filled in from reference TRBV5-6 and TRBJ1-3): DAGVTQSPTHLIKTRGQQVTLRCSPKSGHDTVSWYQQALGQGPQFIFQYYEEEERQRGNFPDRFSGHQFPNYSSELNVNALLLGDSALYLCASSLQGWDSGNTIYFGEGSWLTVV.

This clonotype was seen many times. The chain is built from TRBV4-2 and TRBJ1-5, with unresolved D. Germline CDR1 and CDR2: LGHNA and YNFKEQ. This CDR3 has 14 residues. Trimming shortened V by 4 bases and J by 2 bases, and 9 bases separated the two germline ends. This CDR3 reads CASSRQDGNQPQHF. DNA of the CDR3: TGTGCCAGCAGCCGCCAGGACGGCAATCAGCCCCAGCATTTT.

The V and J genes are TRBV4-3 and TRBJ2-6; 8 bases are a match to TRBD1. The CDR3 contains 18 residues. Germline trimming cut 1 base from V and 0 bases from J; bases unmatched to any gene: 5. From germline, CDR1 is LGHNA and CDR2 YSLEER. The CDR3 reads CASSQVTGEISGANVLTF. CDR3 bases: TGCGCCAGCAGCCAAGTGACAGGGGAAATCTCTGGGGCCAACGTCCTGACTTTC.

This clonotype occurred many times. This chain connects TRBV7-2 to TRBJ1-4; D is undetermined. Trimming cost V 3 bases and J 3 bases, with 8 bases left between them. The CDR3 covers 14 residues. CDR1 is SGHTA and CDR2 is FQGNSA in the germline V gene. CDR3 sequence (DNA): TGTGCCAGCAGCTTTAGCTCCGCTAATGAAAAACTGTTTTTT. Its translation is CASSFSSANEKLFF.

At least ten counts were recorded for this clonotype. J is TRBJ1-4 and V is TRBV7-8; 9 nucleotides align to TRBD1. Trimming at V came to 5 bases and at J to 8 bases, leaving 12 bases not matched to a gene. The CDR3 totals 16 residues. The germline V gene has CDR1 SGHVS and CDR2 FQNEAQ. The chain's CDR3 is CASSPTWTGVREKLFF. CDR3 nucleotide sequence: TGTGCCAGCAGCCCTACTTGGACAGGGGTACGGGAAAAACTGTTTTTT.

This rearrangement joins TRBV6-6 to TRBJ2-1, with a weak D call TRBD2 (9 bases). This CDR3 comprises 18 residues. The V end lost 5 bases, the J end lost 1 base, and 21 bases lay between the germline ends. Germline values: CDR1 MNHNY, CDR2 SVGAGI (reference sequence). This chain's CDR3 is CASSPRGRGGQSYNEQFF. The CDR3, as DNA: TGTGCCAGCAGTCCCAGGGGGCGGGGGGGCCAGTCCTACAATGAGCAGTTCTTC.

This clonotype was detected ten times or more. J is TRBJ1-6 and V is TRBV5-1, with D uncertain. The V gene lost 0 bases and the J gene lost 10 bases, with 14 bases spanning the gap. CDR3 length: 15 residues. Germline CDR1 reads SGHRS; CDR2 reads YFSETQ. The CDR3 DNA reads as TGCGCCAGCAGCTTGGGGGTGACTTCCAGGTCACCCCTCCACTTT. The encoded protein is CASSLGVTSRSPLHF.

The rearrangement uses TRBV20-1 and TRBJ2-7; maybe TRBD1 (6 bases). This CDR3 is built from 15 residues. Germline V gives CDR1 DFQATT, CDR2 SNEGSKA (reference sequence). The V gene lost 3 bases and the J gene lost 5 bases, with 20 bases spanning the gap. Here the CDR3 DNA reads TGCAGTGCTAGCCCGGCTAACAGGGATTCGGACGAGCAGTACTTC. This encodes CSASPANRDSDEQYF.

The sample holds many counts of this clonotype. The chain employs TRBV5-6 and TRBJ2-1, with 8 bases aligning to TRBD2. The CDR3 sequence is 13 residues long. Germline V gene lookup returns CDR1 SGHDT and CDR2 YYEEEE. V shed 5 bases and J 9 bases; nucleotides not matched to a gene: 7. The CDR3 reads CASSTLAGGEQFF. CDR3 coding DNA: TGTGCCAGCAGTACGCTAGCGGGCGGTGAGCAGTTCTTC.

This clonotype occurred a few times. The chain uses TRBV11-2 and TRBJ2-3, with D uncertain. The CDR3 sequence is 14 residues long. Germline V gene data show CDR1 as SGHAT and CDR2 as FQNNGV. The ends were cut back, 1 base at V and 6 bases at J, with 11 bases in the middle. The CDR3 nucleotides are TGTGCCAGCAGCTTAGGTGCCGTGCGGGATACGCAGTATTTT. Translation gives CASSLGAVRDTQYF.

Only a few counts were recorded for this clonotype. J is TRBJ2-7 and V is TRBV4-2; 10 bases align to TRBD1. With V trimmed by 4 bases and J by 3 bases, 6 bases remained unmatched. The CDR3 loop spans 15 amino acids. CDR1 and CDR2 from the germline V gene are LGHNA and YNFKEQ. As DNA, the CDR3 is TGTGCCAGCAGCCTACGCCGGGACAGGGGCTACGAGCAGTACTTC. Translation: CASSLRRDRGYEQYF.

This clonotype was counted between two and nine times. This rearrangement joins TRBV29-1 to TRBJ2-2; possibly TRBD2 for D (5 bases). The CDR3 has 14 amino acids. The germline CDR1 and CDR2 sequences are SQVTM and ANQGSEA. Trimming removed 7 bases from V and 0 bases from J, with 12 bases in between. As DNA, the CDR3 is TGCAGCGCATCCGGGAACGCGAACACCGGGGAGCTGTTTTTT. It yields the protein CSASGNANTGELFF.

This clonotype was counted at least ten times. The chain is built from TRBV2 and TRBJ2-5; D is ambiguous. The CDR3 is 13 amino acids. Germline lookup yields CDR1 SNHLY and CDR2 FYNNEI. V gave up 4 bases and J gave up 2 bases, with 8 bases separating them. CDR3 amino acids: CASSVMEQETQYF. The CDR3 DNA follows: TGTGCCAGCAGTGTAATGGAGCAAGAGACCCAGTACTTC.

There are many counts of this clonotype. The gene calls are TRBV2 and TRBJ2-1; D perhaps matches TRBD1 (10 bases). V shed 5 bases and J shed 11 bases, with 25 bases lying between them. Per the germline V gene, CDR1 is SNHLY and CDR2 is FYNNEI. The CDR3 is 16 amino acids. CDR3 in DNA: TGTGCCAGCAGTCGGGACAGGGGAGGCGCGGGAGGGAAGCAGTTCTTC. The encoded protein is CASSRDRGGAGGKQFF.

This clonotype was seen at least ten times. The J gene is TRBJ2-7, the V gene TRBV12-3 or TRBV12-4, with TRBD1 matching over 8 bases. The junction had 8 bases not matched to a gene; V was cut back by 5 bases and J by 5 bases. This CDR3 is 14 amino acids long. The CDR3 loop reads CASSIETGADEQYF. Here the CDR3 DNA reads TGTGCCAGCAGTATAGAGACAGGGGCGGACGAGCAGTACTTC.

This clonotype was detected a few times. As DNA, the CDR3 is TGTGCCAGCAGTTTATCTGAGCGGGGCTTCACAGATACGCAGTATTTT. Protein: CASSLSERGFTDTQYF. This chain joins TRBV28 and TRBJ2-3, with TRBD2 identical over 7 bases. Germline V gives CDR1 MDHEN, CDR2 SYDVKM. CDR3 length equals 16 residues. The V gene end was trimmed by 1 base and the J gene end by 2 bases; junction bases not matched to a gene: 6.

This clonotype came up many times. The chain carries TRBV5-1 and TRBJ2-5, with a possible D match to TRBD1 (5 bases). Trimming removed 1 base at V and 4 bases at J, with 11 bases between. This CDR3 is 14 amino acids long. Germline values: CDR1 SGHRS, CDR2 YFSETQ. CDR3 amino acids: CASSLSGIGETQYF. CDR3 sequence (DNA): TGCGCCAGCAGCTTGTCAGGGATAGGAGAGACCCAGTACTTC.